The 23 T cell receptor beta chains in this list originate from one sample, sequenced in a study of blood T cell repertoires in COVID-19. Generated by immunoSEQ multiplex PCR, the TCRdb table keeps only in-frame clones and is missing some. Seen here are fewer than 250,000 clones, about 82% observed once, and the top ten hold roughly 6.4%. Sequencing was performed on peripheral blood. These receptors were taken from an older woman with active or convalescent COVID-19.

The chain recombines TRBV5-1 with TRBJ1-5; D remains unclear. Germline V gene data show CDR1 as SGHRS and CDR2 as YFSETQ. The CDR3 is 14 amino acids. Trimming shortened V by 0 bases and J by 3 bases, and 7 bases separated the two germline ends. The CDR3 sequence: CASSLGEYNQPQHF. DNA of the CDR3: TGCGCCAGCAGCTTGGGGGAGTACAATCAGCCCCAGCATTTT. The full variable domain, its missing parts supplied by reference TRBV5-1 and TRBJ1-5, is KAGVTQTPRYLIKTRGQQVTLSCSPISGHRSVSWYQQTPGQGLQFLFEYFSETQRNKGNFPGRFSGRQFSNSRSEMNVSTLELGDSALYLCASSLGEYNQPQHFGDGTRLSIL.

The chain uses TRBV2 and TRBJ1-1, with D perhaps TRBD1 (5 bases). CDR1 is SNHLY, CDR2 FYNNEI, per germline. V gave up 11 bases and J gave up 1 base, with 14 bases separating them. This CDR3 region has 13 residues. The CDR3 loop reads CAGHRNPNTEAFF. CDR3 nucleotide sequence: TGTGCCGGGCACAGGAATCCGAACACTGAAGCTTTCTTT.

This clone has just a few counts. This chain uses TRBV7-9 with TRBJ1-1; 10 bases are a match to TRBD1. This CDR3 is 15 amino acids long. CDR1 and CDR2 (germline): SEHNR, FQNEAQ (reference sequence). V trimming: 3 bases; J trimming: 1 base; junction bases outside the gene matches: 2. The CDR3 nucleotides read TGTGCCAGCAGCTTTTGGACAGGGGGGAACACTGAAGCTTTCTTT. Protein sequence: CASSFWTGGNTEAFF.

This clone came up many times. The chain is built from TRBV28 and TRBJ2-2; TRBD2 might be the D (6 bases). Germline CDR1 reads MDHEN; CDR2 reads SYDVKM. V was trimmed by 0 bases and J by 6 bases, leaving 17 bases between them. The CDR3 is 17 residues long. The CDR3 region is CASSLWGGRGASGELFF. DNA for the CDR3: TGTGCCAGCAGTTTATGGGGCGGGCGGGGCGCTTCCGGGGAGCTGTTTTTT.

This chain links TRBV3-1 (or the pseudogene TRBV3-2) with TRBJ2-1; 12 bases are a match to TRBD2. The CDR3 is made up of 16 amino acids. The germline V gene has CDR1 LGHDT and CDR2 YNNKEL (reference sequence). V dropped 4 bases and J dropped 8; count of bases not matched to a gene: 9. The CDR3 reads CASSRRLAGAADEQFF. The CDR3 DNA reads as TGTGCCAGCAGCCGCCGACTAGCGGGAGCGGCGGATGAGCAGTTCTTC.

The rearrangement links TRBV3-1 (or the pseudogene TRBV3-2) to TRBJ2-7; 7 bases fit TRBD2. CDR1 LGHDT and CDR2 YNNKEL come from the germline V gene (reference sequence). The CDR3 length is 19 residues. J gave up 4 bases and V 5 bases, and 23 bases lay outside the gene matches. CDR3 amino acids: CASSSTYGASGSIMYEQYF. The CDR3 bases are TGTGCCAGCAGCAGCACATACGGGGCTAGCGGAAGTATCATGTACGAGCAGTACTTC.

The V gene is TRBV3-1 (or the pseudogene TRBV3-2), the J gene TRBJ2-1; TRBD2 matches at 11 bases. The CDR3 contains 17 residues. Germline V gene lookup returns CDR1 LGHDT and CDR2 YNNKEL (reference sequence). Trimming at V came to 5 bases and at J to 3 bases, leaving 9 bases not matched to a gene. The CDR3 loop is CASSILSGRASYNEQFF. The CDR3 coding sequence is TGTGCCAGCAGCATTCTTAGCGGGAGGGCCAGCTACAATGAGCAGTTCTTC.

The chain employs TRBV9 and TRBJ1-3; 7 bases match TRBD1. The CDR3 spans 15 residues. Germline CDR1 and CDR2: SGDLS and YYNGEE. V lost 0 bases and J lost 2; bases outside the gene matches: 2. The CDR3: CASSVDGTAGNTIYF. In DNA form, the CDR3 reads TGTGCCAGCAGCGTAGATGGGACAGCTGGAAACACCATATATTTT.

Here the CDR3 DNA reads TGTGCCAGCAGTTTATTTTCTAGCGGGGGGGCCACAGATACGCAGTATTTT. Translating gives CASSLFSSGGATDTQYF. This sequence joins TRBV28 and TRBJ2-3; 12 nucleotides align to TRBD2. Germline CDR1 and CDR2: MDHEN and SYDVKM. The CDR3 has 17 residues. Germline trimming cut 1 base from V and 2 bases from J; bases unmatched to any gene: 4.

The rearrangement uses TRBV16 and TRBJ2-1, with 8 positions matching TRBD2. CDR1 is KGHSY, CDR2 FQNENV, per germline. This CDR3 is built from 12 residues. V shed 2 bases and J 15 bases; nucleotides not matched to a gene: 6. The CDR3 reads CASSQPGLGPFF. As DNA, the CDR3 is TGTGCCAGCAGCCAACCGGGACTAGGACCGTTCTTC.

The rearrangement joins TRBV9 to TRBJ2-1; TRBD1 is a possible D gene (6 bases). The CDR3 runs 15 residues. Germline CDR1 reads SGDLS; CDR2 reads YYNGEE. V lost 0 bases to trimming and J lost 6 bases, with 13 bases between them. The CDR3 DNA sequence: TGTGCCAGCAGCGTAGGGTGGGGGCTAAGCAATGAGCAGTTCTTC. This gives the protein CASSVGWGLSNEQFF.

This chain uses TRBV7-3 with TRBJ2-1; 7 bases match TRBD2. CDR3 length: 14 amino acids. CDR1 and CDR2 (germline): SGHTA, FQGTGA. V lost 2 bases and J lost 6; bases outside the gene matches: 4. The CDR3 is CASSLLTSANEQFF. The CDR3 DNA follows: TGTGCCAGCAGCTTATTAACTAGCGCCAATGAGCAGTTCTTC.

The chain uses TRBV2 and TRBJ1-1; 9 bases line up with TRBD1. Germline trimming cut 1 base from V and 4 bases from J; bases unmatched to any gene: 10. CDR1 SNHLY and CDR2 FYNNEI come from the germline V gene. This CDR3 is built from 17 residues. CDR3 nucleotide sequence: TGTGCCAGCAGTGAAGGTCCGGGGACAGGGCGGGCCACTGAAGCTTTCTTT. The encoded protein is CASSEGPGTGRATEAFF.

The chain couples TRBV5-1 to TRBJ2-2; 13 nucleotides match TRBD2. Germline trimming cut 4 bases from V and 0 bases from J; bases unmatched to any gene: 12. Germline assignment: CDR1 SGHRS and CDR2 YFSETQ. CDR3 length: 20 residues. The CDR3, as DNA: TGCGCCAGCAGCCCCTCGACTAGCGGGAGGTTTTATACGAACACCGGGGAGCTGTTTTTT. Its protein is CASSPSTSGRFYTNTGELFF.

The chain links TRBV2 to TRBJ2-7, with 7 bases lining up with TRBD1. Germline V gene data show CDR1 as SNHLY and CDR2 as FYNNEI. The length of the CDR3 is 14 residues. The junction had 7 bases not matched to a gene; V was cut back by 6 bases and J by 2 bases. CDR3 sequence (DNA): TGTGCCAGCAGCCTACAGGGGTCCGCCTACGAGCAGTACTTC. It encodes CASSLQGSAYEQYF.

This chain joins TRBV11-2 and TRBJ1-2; 7 nucleotides align to TRBD1. Germline-derived CDR1 and CDR2 are SGHAT and FQNNGV. The junction had 12 bases not matched to a gene; V was cut back by 4 bases and J by 13 bases. The CDR3 is 13 amino acids. CDR3 nucleotide sequence: TGTGCCAGCAGCTCCGAAGAGACAGGGTCTAGCACCTTC. Protein: CASSSEETGSSTF.

The chain carries TRBV19 and TRBJ2-6; TRBD1 matches 7 bases. Looked up from germline, CDR1 is LNHDA and CDR2 is SQIVND (reference sequence). Unmatched junction bases numbered 10, after V lost 11 bases and J lost 0 bases. This CDR3 spans 16 amino acids. Here the CDR3 DNA reads TGTGCCTGCCTGCCCGGGACAGACTCTGGGGCCAACGTCCTGACTTTC. Translating gives CACLPGTDSGANVLTF.

The rearrangement uses TRBV5-1 and TRBJ2-2, with a weak D call TRBD1 (6 bases). This CDR3 is built from 18 residues. The germline V and J ends were trimmed by 3 bases and 5 bases, with 23 bases remaining between them. The V gene's germline CDR1 is SGHRS and CDR2 YFSETQ. Here the CDR3 reads CASSSLGYSGAETGELFF. CDR3 bases: TGCGCCAGCAGCTCCCTGGGGTATTCAGGGGCGGAGACCGGGGAGCTGTTTTTT.

The chain carries TRBV11-2 and TRBJ2-3; 7 bases line up with TRBD2. The CDR3 covers 14 residues. Germline V lookup: CDR1 SGHAT, CDR2 FQNNGV. V lost 2 bases, J lost 8 bases, and 7 bases stayed unmatched. The DNA for the CDR3 is TGTGCCAGCAGCTTAAGTGGGTCTAGCGGTACGCAGTATTTT. It specifies CASSLSGSSGTQYF.

This chain connects TRBV29-1 to TRBJ2-5; tentatively, D is TRBD2 (5 bases). The CDR3 totals 13 residues. V shed 7 bases and J shed 4 bases, with 16 bases lying between them. CDR1 SQVTM and CDR2 ANQGSEA come from the germline V gene. The CDR3 region is CSAQFSVAETQYF. In nucleotides, the CDR3 is TGCAGCGCTCAATTTAGCGTGGCAGAGACCCAGTACTTC.

The chain employs TRBV5-8 and TRBJ1-4, with D hard to call. This CDR3 is built from 16 residues. Deletions cut 2 bases from V and 7 bases from J, with 18 bases between. Germline CDR1 reads SGHTS; CDR2 reads YDEGEE. The CDR3 nucleotides read TGTGCCAGCAGCTTTATCTGGCCCGACGGGAGTGAAAAACTGTTTTTT. It is translated as CASSFIWPDGSEKLFF.

This sequence joins TRBV5-8 and TRBJ1-5, with unresolved D. V lost 1 base and J 7 bases, leaving 6 bases between the germline ends. The CDR3 covers 12 residues. The germline CDR1 and CDR2 sequences are SGHTS and YDEGEE. The CDR3 DNA is TGTGCCAGCAGCTTGATACAACAGCCCCAGCATTTT. It specifies CASSLIQQPQHF. Supplemented by reference TRBV5-8 and TRBJ1-5, the full variable domain reads EAGVTQSPTHLIKTRGQQATLRCSPISGHTSVYWYQQALGLGLQFLLWYDEGEERNRGNFPPRFSGRQFPNYSSELNVNALELEDSALYLCASSLIQQPQHFGDGTRLSIL.

The V and J genes are TRBV3-1 (or the pseudogene TRBV3-2) and TRBJ2-1; 7 bases are shared with TRBD2. The CDR3 has 17 amino acids. The J segment lost 6 bases and the V segment lost 2 bases, leaving 13 bases of the junction unmatched. Germline CDR1 is LGHDT and CDR2 is YNNKEL (reference sequence). This CDR3 reads CASSQMMAGAGFNEQFF. As DNA, the CDR3 is TGTGCCAGCAGCCAAATGATGGCGGGAGCTGGGTTCAATGAGCAGTTCTTC.